The 17 T cell receptor beta chains below come from one sample, sequenced in a study of blood T cell repertoires in COVID-19. Produced via immunoSEQ multiplex PCR; TCRdb's table is partial and in-frame only. The sample carries about 58,000 clones, 75% to 85% recorded once. The sample consisted of peripheral blood. All receptors derive from a man in his 60s with COVID-19, enrolled during active disease.

The chain recombines TRBV2 with TRBJ2-3, with 8 bases matching TRBD2. Trimming at V came to 0 bases and at J to 4 bases, leaving 27 bases not matched to a gene. The CDR3 runs to 23 residues. Germline V gene sequence: CDR1 SNHLY, CDR2 FYNNEI. In nucleotides, the CDR3 is TGTGCCAGCAGTGAAGCGGTAAGGGCCAATAAACGGGGGGGCCGGTCGGTGGCAGATACGCAGTATTTT. Amino acid sequence: CASSEAVRANKRGGRSVADTQYF.

This clone was detected a few times. This sequence joins TRBV19 and TRBJ1-1, with D hard to call. V lost 3 bases and J 8 bases, leaving 7 bases between the germline ends. This CDR3 spans 11 amino acids. The germline V gene encodes CDR1 LNHDA and CDR2 SQIVND (reference sequence). CDR3 residues: CASSIDGEAFF. CDR3 nucleotides: TGTGCCAGTAGTATCGACGGGGAAGCTTTCTTT.

The chain uses TRBV12-1 and TRBJ2-7; no DNA check was done on the table's D call, TRBD1. TRBV12-1 constitutes a pseudogene. This CDR3 comprises 14 residues. In DNA form, the CDR3 reads TGTGCCAGCAGAGACAGGGGATGGGGTGACGAGCAGTACTTC. This gives the protein CASRDRGWGDEQYF.

The chain joins TRBV7-9 to TRBJ1-4; D is unclear. This CDR3 is 15 amino acids long. Deletions cut 5 bases from V and 8 bases from J, with 18 bases between. Germline V gene lookup returns CDR1 SEHNR and CDR2 FQNEAQ (reference sequence). The CDR3 loop reads CASSPYSHVEEKLFF. The CDR3 DNA reads as TGTGCCAGCAGCCCCTACTCCCATGTTGAGGAAAAACTGTTTTTT.

As regards this clone: Different DNA sequences within this sample yield the same CDR3. The chain employs TRBV9 and TRBJ1-3; unclear D gene. The CDR3 runs 12 residues. Germline CDR1 reads SGDLS; CDR2 reads YYNGEE. Deletions cut 6 bases from V and 4 bases from J, with 8 bases between. The CDR3 spells CASKGDGNTIYF. CDR3 DNA: TGTGCCAGCAAAGGAGACGGAAACACCATATATTTT.

For the CDR3, the DNA is TGCGCCAGCAGCCAATTCATACTAGCGAAATACGAGCAGTACTTC. Translated: CASSQFILAKYEQYF. This chain uses TRBV4-1 with TRBJ2-7, with 7 positions matching TRBD2. The V segment lost 2 bases and the J segment 4 bases; nucleotides outside the gene matches: 8. The germline CDR1 and CDR2 sequences are MGHRA and YSYEKL. CDR3 size: 15 residues.

This clone was seen a few times. The CDR3 nucleotides read TGTGCCAGCAGCCGGGGGGGACCCCAAGAGACCCAGTACTTC. Its protein is CASSRGGPQETQYF. The chain couples TRBV13 to TRBJ2-5; the match to TRBD2 covers 8 bases. CDR3 length: 14 amino acids. After removal of 5 bases from V and 1 base from J, the junction contained 3 bases not matched to a gene. Germline CDR1 PRHDT, CDR2 FYEKMQ (reference sequence).

The rearrangement links TRBV19 to TRBJ2-7; D is uncertain. Germline CDR1 is LNHDA and CDR2 is SQIVND (reference sequence). The ends were cut back, 10 bases at V and 2 bases at J, with 18 bases in the middle. The CDR3 covers 14 residues. The CDR3 protein is CATIATTSPYEQYF. CDR3 sequence (DNA): TGTGCCACCATAGCAACAACGTCTCCCTACGAGCAGTACTTC.

In its sample, this clone was seen a few times. V and J are TRBV19 and TRBJ1-1; D may be TRBD1 (6 bases). Germline V CDR1 and CDR2: LNHDA, SQIVND (reference sequence). The germline V and J ends were trimmed by 6 bases and 3 bases, with 14 bases remaining between them. CDR3 length: 14 amino acids. Written as DNA, the CDR3 is TGTGCCAGTAGCCTAACAGGGCGTGACACTGAAGCTTTCTTT. Translation gives CASSLTGRDTEAFF.

The chain uses TRBV9 and TRBJ1-6, with a possible D match to TRBD1 (6 bases). The CDR3 spans 18 residues. From germline, CDR1 is SGDLS and CDR2 YYNGEE. The V end lost 0 bases, the J end lost 8 bases, and 21 bases lay between the germline ends. The CDR3 DNA reads as TGTGCCAGCAGCGTAGCGTCGACAGGCGGGTTCGTGGATTCACCCCTCCACTTT. Its translation: CASSVASTGGFVDSPLHF.

The rearrangement joins TRBV11-2 to TRBJ1-6; the match to TRBD1 covers 8 bases. The CDR3 is made up of 16 amino acids. Germline V gene data show CDR1 as SGHAT and CDR2 as FQNNGV. Trimming cost V 1 base and J 6 bases; bases outside gene matches: 5. CDR3 amino acids: CASSLAGGASNSPLHF. The CDR3 DNA reads as TGTGCCAGCAGCTTAGCAGGGGGCGCTTCTAATTCACCCCTCCACTTT.

CDR3 nucleotide sequence: TGCGCCAGCAGCTTGGGGGCCCTCGGGACTGGAAACACCATATATTTT. It codes for CASSLGALGTGNTIYF. The V call is TRBV5-1, the J call TRBJ1-3; D is ambiguous. V lost 0 bases and J lost 2, with 12 bases in between. The germline gives CDR1 SGHRS, CDR2 YFSETQ. There are 16 residues in the CDR3. The variable domain in full, completed from reference TRBV5-1 and TRBJ1-3, reads KAGVTQTPRYLIKTRGQQVTLSCSPISGHRSVSWYQQTPGQGLQFLFEYFSETQRNKGNFPGRFSGRQFSNSRSEMNVSTLELGDSALYLCASSLGALGTGNTIYFGEGSWLTVV.

The CDR3 here is CASSSRSSGTAGGYTF. CDR3 sequence (DNA): TGTGCCAGCAGTTCCCGGTCTAGCGGGACCGCGGGTGGCTACACCTTC. The chain has TRBV27 and TRBJ1-2; TRBD1 is a possible D gene (5 bases). V lost 4 bases, J lost 7 bases, and 22 bases lay in between. The CDR3 loop spans 16 amino acids. Germline V lookup: CDR1 MNHEY, CDR2 SMNVEV (reference sequence).

The chain joins TRBV7-9 to TRBJ1-1; D call uncertain. Germline lookup yields CDR1 SEHNR and CDR2 FQNEAQ (reference sequence). The CDR3 loop spans 13 amino acids. Trimming left V 1 base short and J 5 bases short, with 8 bases between. CDR3 DNA sequence: TGTGCCAGCAGCTTAGAGAGAGGGACTGAAGCTTTCTTT. The encoded protein is CASSLERGTEAFF.

The chain uses TRBV11-2 and TRBJ1-3, with 7 positions matching TRBD1. The germline V gene has CDR1 SGHAT and CDR2 FQNNGV. V shed 5 bases and J 4 bases; nucleotides not matched to a gene: 5. The CDR3 is made up of 14 amino acids. CDR3 protein: CASSPVQGGNTIYF. In DNA form, the CDR3 reads TGTGCCAGCAGCCCAGTACAGGGGGGAAACACCATATATTTT.

For the CDR3, the DNA is TGTGCCACCAGCAGACCGGGACAGGGAAGGGATGAGCAGTTCTTC. It codes for CATSRPGQGRDEQFF. The V gene is TRBV15, the J gene TRBJ2-1; 9 bases fit TRBD1. The ends lost 2 bases at V and 8 bases at J; junction bases unmatched: 7. CDR3 length equals 15 residues. Germline assignment: CDR1 LNHNV and CDR2 YYDKDF (reference sequence).

The chain is built from TRBV9 and TRBJ1-3; no firm D call. The germline V and J ends were trimmed by 7 bases and 4 bases, with 18 bases remaining between them. The CDR3 loop spans 15 amino acids. Germline CDR1 and CDR2: SGDLS and YYNGEE. CDR3 in amino acids: CASSSGEVGGNTIYF. The DNA for the CDR3 is TGTGCCAGCTCGTCGGGAGAGGTGGGCGGAAACACCATATATTTT.